This TCR beta chain was captured by sequencing in a study of OX40 agonist ivuxolimab in advanced cancers. Regarding the complete study: The costimulatory receptor OX40 (CD134) was targeted by ivuxolimab, a fully human IgG2 agonistic monoclonal antibody. Patients were allowed to have had prior anti-PD-1, anti-PD-L1 or anti-CTLA-4 therapy, and 30% to 40% of the dose-escalation patients had previously received checkpoint inhibitors. A male proportion of roughly 80% and a mean age of 60 years, ranging from about 23 to 79, were recorded for the dose-escalation cohort. Intravenous ivuxolimab was administered to patients every 2 weeks at six dose levels: 0.01, 0.1, 0.3, 1.5, 3 and 10 mg/kg. The paper reports the monotherapy dose-escalation portion (N of about 47 patients) of the phase I ivuxolimab trial. Of the approximately 50 patients in dose escalation, some 19 had hepatocellular carcinoma, around 15 had melanoma, 9 had renal cell carcinoma and 9 had head and neck cancer. Partial responses occurred in three dose-escalation patients: two with cutaneous melanoma and one with hepatocellular carcinoma. Peripheral TCRbeta sequencing was intended to test whether TCR sequence diversity was altered and clonal T-cell expansion was caused by ivuxolimab. Overall study results and their limits: After ivuxolimab, expanded clones were on average more numerous among CD8+ T cells than among CD4+ T cells. Low levels of normalized T-cell clonal expansion were also shown by some nonresponding patients. In the 0.1-3.0 mg/kg groups, partial responders had among the lowest normalized peripheral clonal expansion, particularly in CD8+ T cells. At doses of 0.1 to 3.0 mg/kg, clonal expansion of both CD4+ and CD8+ T cells in blood was seen between baseline and week 6. The antigen specificity of the clonally expanded peripheral T cells was not determined.

About this clone itself: Its antigen specificity is not known. Base qualities are not at hand, and no much larger clone is one base apart.

Looking up the germline V gene yields CDR1 SGHDT and CDR2 YYEEEE. The CDR3 runs 18 amino acids, cysteine and phenylalanine included. Here the CDR3 DNA is all that survives: 54 bases in frame from base 1. The germline ends are 19 bases apart after V is trimmed by 0 bases and J by 0 bases. To sequence the TCRbeta CDR3 region, genomic DNA was isolated from the sorted cells. The immunoSEQ Assay was used for sequencing of TCRbeta CDR3 regions. The source is immuneACCESS, and TCRdb retained only in-frame sequences with V and J called. Part of the clones is not carried over; for the studies checked, unresolved V genes explain less than half of this, and the remainder is unexplained. Within this sample are under 75,000 clones, with 70% to 90% of them counted one time only. In total, the top ten clones hold around 0.75% of the sample. Patients with autoimmune disease history or receiving systemic immunosuppression were excluded from the trial. Peripheral blood for TCR sequencing was drawn from every dose cohort at baseline, at cycle 4 day 1 and at cycle 7 day 1. Samples came from an open-label, multicenter, first-in-human phase I dose-escalation trial of ivuxolimab. Adults with locally advanced or metastatic melanoma, renal cell carcinoma, hepatocellular carcinoma or head and neck squamous cell carcinoma were enrolled in the trial. Before TCR sequencing, CD4+ and CD8+ T cells were separately sorted from peripheral blood.

The chain was built from TRBV5-6 and TRBJ2-7; a tentative D call is TRBD2 (5 bases match). The source was CD4+ or CD8+ T cells sorted from blood, collected in a trial of the OX40 agonist ivuxolimab. The source is an adult with an advanced solid tumor such as melanoma, head and neck, liver or kidney cancer. At the DNA level, the sequence is TGTGCCAGCAGCTTGGCGTTCGGGGAGACGGGTTCCTCCTACGAGCAGTACTTC. It translates as CASSLAFGETGSSYEQYF.